The present TCR beta chain was sequenced within a study of siplizumab effects on memory and regulatory T cells. Note on this clone: The antigen remains unidentified.

Study results and caveats: Naive T cells were seemingly more diverse than memory cells, and major contributions to the alloresponse seemed to be made by them.

CDR3 length: 17 amino acids. Looked up from germline, CDR1 is MNHNS and CDR2 is SASEGT. The ends were cut back, 3 bases at V and 4 bases at J, with 18 bases in the middle. TCRdb's table, derived via immunoSEQ multiplex PCR, lists solely in-frame clones and lacks some. The sample has about 100,000 clones; approximately 92% are singletons. Sequencing was done on a sample of CD4+ T cells sorted from blood. The clonotype originates from a human donor in good health. Some clones in this sample may be carry-over from other donors' samples. This chain connects TRBV6-1 to TRBJ1-4, with D possibly TRBD1 on 5 matching bases. DNA for the CDR3: TGTGCCAGCAGTGAGGCATATGACAGCTTATATAATGAAAAACTGTTTTTT. Protein product: CASSEAYDSLYNEKLFF.